Below are 21 T cell receptor beta chains sequenced from a single sample in a study of post-analysis software for immune sequencing data. General study findings and limits: A few TRBV segments occurring more often in patients than controls included TRBV5-6, TRBV5-1 and TRBV20-1.

Unique molecular identifiers tagged the TCR beta cDNA libraries. TCRdb re-called the PCR reads through MiXCR, storing one row per CDR3 protein. The sample shows some 890,000 distinct CDR3 sequences, about 50% of them seen only once. Their target antigens are unknown. Sequenced material: blood. The receptors stem from a girl aged 10 to 17 with multiple sclerosis.

The gene calls are TRBV27 and TRBJ2-4; 7 positions match TRBD1. The CDR3 is made up of 13 amino acids. The ends lost 2 bases at V and 6 bases at J; junction bases unmatched: 1. From germline, CDR1 is MNHEY and CDR2 SMNVEV (reference sequence). The CDR3: CASSLNRGNIQYF. In nucleotides, the CDR3 is TGTGCCAGCAGTTTAAACAGGGGAAACATTCAGTACTTC.

This clonotype was recorded a few times. The chain links TRBV21-1 to TRBJ2-4; TRBD1 is the table's D call, not checked against the DNA. TRBV21-1 is annotated as a pseudogene. The CDR3 spans 17 residues. The CDR3, as DNA: TGTGCCAGCAGGACAAACGACAGGCGGGGTACCAAAAACATTCAGTACTTC. Protein product: CASRTNDRRGTKNIQYF.

The chain has TRBV12-3 or TRBV12-4 and TRBJ1-5; D is uncertain. This CDR3 is 16 amino acids long. V dropped 3 bases and J dropped 6 bases, with 18 bases sitting between them. The CDR3 bases are TGTGCCAGCAGTTTTAGGGCGGCCCTAGGAGGTCAGCCCCAGCATTTT. Translation: CASSFRAALGGQPQHF.

V gene TRBV29-1 combines with J gene TRBJ2-7, with 7 bases aligning to TRBD2. Gene TRBJ2-5 matches the end of the DNA better, so the J call may be wrong. This CDR3 is 14 amino acids long. Germline CDR1 reads SQVTM; CDR2 reads ANQGSEA. This CDR3 reads CSVVLAEAGETQYF. The CDR3 DNA sequence: TGCAGCGTTGTCTTAGCGGAAGCGGGGGAGACCCAGTACTTC.

This clonotype appeared a few times. This chain links TRBV29-1 with TRBJ2-5; maybe TRBD2 (6 bases). Trimming removed 1 base from V and 5 bases from J, with 20 bases in between. Germline V gives CDR1 SQVTM, CDR2 ANQGSEA. The CDR3 consists of 16 residues. The CDR3 DNA is TGCAGCGTTGAAGGGTATAGGGGCGGGGCAGGTGAGACCCAGTACTTC. This translates into CSVEGYRGGAGETQYF.

The chain combines TRBV7-3 with TRBJ2-1; 11 bases match TRBD2. CDR3 length: 15 amino acids. V lost 5 bases and J lost 7; bases outside the gene matches: 7. Germline loops: CDR1 SGHTA, CDR2 FQGTGA. DNA for the CDR3: TGTGCCAGCAGCATTAGCGGGAGGGTCGCTAATGAGCAGTTCTTC. This translates into CASSISGRVANEQFF.

V and J are TRBV14 and TRBJ1-2; TRBD1 matches at 7 bases. The CDR3 is 14 amino acids. Looked up from germline, CDR1 is SGHDN and CDR2 is FVKESK. Germline trimming cut 6 bases from V and 3 bases from J; bases unmatched to any gene: 7. The CDR3 sequence: CASSNRGADYGYTF. The CDR3 coding sequence is TGTGCCAGCAGTAACAGGGGCGCGGACTATGGCTACACCTTC.

V gene TRBV5-1 combines with J gene TRBJ1-1; 8 nucleotides match TRBD1. V lost 4 bases and J lost 0; bases outside the gene matches: 14. The CDR3 runs to 18 residues. In germline, CDR1 is SGHRS, CDR2 YFSETQ. The CDR3 reads CASSLGTSRTGLNTEAFF. CDR3 nucleotide sequence: TGCGCCAGCAGCCTTGGGACCTCTCGGACAGGGTTGAACACTGAAGCTTTCTTT.

The V gene is TRBV4-1, the J gene TRBJ2-7, with D unresolved. Germline V gene lookup returns CDR1 MGHRA and CDR2 YSYEKL. Deletions cut 5 bases from V and 0 bases from J, with 17 bases between. The CDR3 has 16 amino acids. CDR3 residues: CASSAQTEWSSYEQYF. The CDR3, as DNA: TGCGCCAGCAGCGCGCAGACTGAGTGGAGCTCCTACGAGCAGTACTTC.

A single count supports this clonotype. The V and J genes are TRBV9 and TRBJ1-2; tentative D call: TRBD1 (6 bases). Trimming took 3 bases from V and 1 from J, leaving 13 bases between them. In germline, CDR1 is SGDLS, CDR2 YYNGEE. CDR3 length: 15 residues. For the CDR3, the DNA is TGTGCCAGCAGCGAGGGGGTAGCTGTTAACTATGGCTACACCTTC. Its protein is CASSEGVAVNYGYTF.

The sample holds a few counts of this clonotype. The chain carries TRBV29-1 and TRBJ2-3; D is perhaps TRBD1 (6 bases). Trimming took off 5 bases at V and 3 bases at J, with 12 bases between the two ends. The CDR3 covers 13 residues. Germline assignment: CDR1 SQVTM and CDR2 ANQGSEA. The CDR3 region has the DNA TGCAGCGTTCTCAGGGGTTTGACAGATACGCAGTATTTT. This codes for CSVLRGLTDTQYF.

This clonotype was seen more than once but under ten times. The V call is TRBV29-1, the J call TRBJ2-3; TRBD1 is a possible D gene (5 bases). Per the germline V gene, CDR1 is SQVTM and CDR2 is ANQGSEA. Between the trimmed V and J ends, which lost 7 bases and 0 bases, there was a span of 8 bases. This CDR3 comprises 12 residues. DNA of the CDR3: TGCAGCGGACAGATTAGCACAGATACGCAGTATTTT. Amino acid sequence: CSGQISTDTQYF.

This clonotype was recorded a few times. J is TRBJ1-6 and V is TRBV5-1; 7 bases are a match to TRBD1. The germline V gene has CDR1 SGHRS and CDR2 YFSETQ. Germline trimming cut 1 base from V and 8 bases from J; bases unmatched to any gene: 6. The CDR3 totals 15 residues. This chain's CDR3 is CASSLKQGSDSPLHF. The CDR3 DNA is TGCGCCAGCAGCTTGAAACAGGGGAGCGATTCACCCCTCCACTTT.

With respect to this clonotype: Germline is not matched at one junction end, which may reflect a read error. The V call is TRBV7-9, the J call TRBJ2-1; 8 bases agree with TRBD1. The CDR3 consists of 14 residues. Germline loops: CDR1 SEHNR, CDR2 FQNEAQ (reference sequence). The CDR3 here is CARRGRGSANEQFF. CDR3 DNA sequence: TGTGCCCGCAGGGGGCGCGGCAGTGCCAATGAGCAGTTCTTC.

The CDR3 sequence is CSAGRGRGADTQYF. The CDR3, as DNA: TGCAGTGCTGGTCGCGGGAGAGGAGCAGATACGCAGTATTTT. V gene TRBV20-1 combines with J gene TRBJ2-3; 7 nucleotides match TRBD2. Unmatched junction bases numbered 9, after V lost 5 bases and J lost 4 bases. This CDR3 comprises 14 residues. Germline CDR1 reads DFQATT; CDR2 reads SNEGSKA (reference sequence).

This clonotype was seen more than once but under ten times. This chain joins TRBV29-1 and TRBJ2-7; 7 bases fit TRBD1. CDR1 SQVTM and CDR2 ANQGSEA come from the germline V gene. The CDR3 is made up of 12 amino acids. The junction had 7 bases not matched to a gene; V was cut back by 6 bases and J by 5 bases. The CDR3 spells CSVEQGFDEQYF. In nucleotides, the CDR3 is TGCAGCGTGGAACAGGGGTTCGACGAGCAGTACTTC.

With regard to this clonotype: One junction end does not reproduce the germline sequence, and a read error may be involved. The gene calls are TRBV6-5 and TRBJ2-4, with 11 bases fitting TRBD2. The CDR3 runs to 18 residues. The V gene's germline CDR1 is MNHEY and CDR2 SVGAGI. In DNA form, the CDR3 reads TGTGCCAGCAGTTACACTAGCGGGAGTGATGTCTCCAAAACCATTCAGTACTTC. The encoded protein is CASSYTSGSDVSKTIQYF.

This clonotype came up a few times. The J gene is TRBJ2-3, the V gene TRBV12-3 or TRBV12-4; no clear D. The CDR3 loop spans 14 amino acids. Trimming left V 2 bases short and J 4 bases short, with 10 bases between. The chain's CDR3 is CASSLTGFADTQYF. The CDR3 DNA is TGTGCCAGCAGTTTAACTGGGTTTGCAGATACGCAGTATTTT.

V is TRBV18 and J is TRBJ2-7; D remains ambiguous. The J call may be faulty, since TRBJ2-5 better matches the DNA end. The CDR3 length is 15 residues. Per the germline V gene, CDR1 is KGHSH and CDR2 is LQKENI. The CDR3 DNA reads as TGTGCCAGCTCACCAAAGGCGCTACTCCAAGAGACCCAGTACTTC. Protein product: CASSPKALLQETQYF.

Here the CDR3 reads CARRAGGNTTDTQYF. The CDR3 DNA reads as TGTGCCAGGAGAGCGGGAGGTAACACCACAGATACGCAGTATTTT. The V and J genes are TRBV19 and TRBJ2-3; 9 bases match TRBD2. The CDR3 loop spans 15 amino acids. V lost 9 bases, J lost 2 bases, and 9 bases stayed unmatched. The germline gives CDR1 LNHDA, CDR2 SQIVND (reference sequence).

This rearrangement joins TRBV5-1 to TRBJ2-1; 14 bases align to TRBD2. V was pared by 5 bases and J by 4 bases, with 5 bases of the junction left unmatched. CDR1 and CDR2 from the germline V gene are SGHRS and YFSETQ. The CDR3 spans 16 residues. The CDR3 sequence is CASRSGTSGSYNEQFF. Here the CDR3 DNA reads TGCGCCAGCAGGTCCGGGACTAGCGGGAGTTACAATGAGCAGTTCTTC.